The clone carrying this T cell receptor (beta chain) was detected only a few times. The antigen remains unidentified. The sample comes from a study of blood T cells in healthy people across ages. The authors ran a second PCR of 7 to 11 cycles using a sample-barcoded 5' primer and a J-beta primer mix. TCRdb re-called the 5' RACE reads through MiXCR, storing one row per CDR3 protein. The top ten hold 10% to 15% of the sample, which has under 1,000,000 distinct CDR3 sequences, 35% to 40% seen once. The V gene end was trimmed by 4 bases and the J gene end by 6 bases; junction bases not matched to a gene: 12. The germline CDR1 and CDR2 sequences are LGHNA and YNFKEQ. The CDR3 runs 19 residues. Every donor gave 8 to 10 milliliters of peripheral blood. Regarding the study as a whole: A greater number of naive CD4+ cells and higher diversity distinguished long-lived donors from aged donors. Estimates of diversity drawn from one million T cells were considered underestimates.

The TCR comes from a young man in good health. Material: blood. The chain recombines TRBV4-2 with TRBJ2-1; 16 nucleotides line up with TRBD2. The CDR3 DNA reads as TGTGCCAGCAGCCTCCATCCGGGACTAGCGGGGGGGCCCGGCAATGAGCAGTTCTTC. Translated: CASSLHPGLAGGPGNEQFF.